Below are 28 T cell receptor beta chains sequenced from a single sample in a study of shared clonotypes between healthy human individuals (TCRdb year 2020). Libraries were constructed by the immunoSEQ multiplex PCR assay. Held by TCRdb, this immuneACCESS table contains in-frame sequences only and omits some clones. Under half of the omission traces to an unresolved V gene where checked; the cause of the rest is unknown. Within this sample are approximately 2.1 million clones, with approximately 95% of them counted one time only. The top ten clones comprise 0.35% to 0.45% of the sample. Sample: naive CD4+ T cells from PBMCs. Taken with the paper, the label for cell subset or site translates to: CD45RA+ positively selected. These receptors all stem from a man between 18 and 35 years old in good health. Some clones in this sample may be carry-over from other donors' samples.

V is TRBV6-5 and J is TRBJ2-7, with no clear D. V was trimmed by 7 bases and J by 4 bases, leaving 17 bases between them. CDR1 is MNHEY, CDR2 SVGAGI, per germline. The CDR3 runs 14 residues. This CDR3 is CASTKGPAQYEQYF. The CDR3 coding sequence is TGTGCCAGCACGAAAGGGCCAGCCCAATACGAGCAGTACTTC.

The CDR3 nucleotides read TGTGCCAGCAGCCCGGGGCAGGGGGCTTGGGATGAGCAGTTCTTC. Protein: CASSPGQGAWDEQFF. The genes are TRBV2 and TRBJ2-1; TRBD1 aligns across 8 bases. Germline trimming cut 6 bases from V and 8 bases from J; bases unmatched to any gene: 12. The length of the CDR3 is 15 residues. CDR1 is SNHLY, CDR2 FYNNEI, per germline. The full variable domain, rest sourced from reference TRBV2 and TRBJ2-1, is EPEVTQTPSHQVTQMGQEVILRCVPISNHLYFYWYRQILGQKVEFLVSFYNNEISEKSEIFDDQFSVERPDGSNFTLKIRSTKLEDSAMYFCASSPGQGAWDEQFFGPGTRLTVL.

The genes are TRBV29-1 and TRBJ1-1; D remains unclear. The CDR3 totals 12 residues. Germline V gene data show CDR1 as SQVTM and CDR2 as ANQGSEA. V lost 3 bases and J lost 8, with 13 bases in between. DNA for the CDR3: TGCAGCGTTGACGGTCACCTCATAGAAGCTTTCTTT. It translates to CSVDGHLIEAFF.

The chain carries TRBV18 and TRBJ1-2; TRBD1 matches 10 bases. Trimming cost V 3 bases and J 6 bases; bases outside gene matches: 10. Germline CDR1 reads KGHSH; CDR2 reads LQKENI. This CDR3 region has 16 residues. Here the CDR3 DNA reads TGTGCCAGCTCACCGACTCCGGGACAGGGGTTGGATGGCTACACCTTC. This encodes CASSPTPGQGLDGYTF.

V usage is TRBV9 and J usage is TRBJ2-7, with D hard to call. The germline gives CDR1 SGDLS, CDR2 YYNGEE. Trimming took 0 bases from V and 6 from J, leaving 19 bases between them. The CDR3 extends over 16 amino acids. CDR3 sequence (DNA): TGTGCCAGCAGCGTAGCTCCTACCATGTTGGGGTCCGAGCAGTACTTC. It translates to CASSVAPTMLGSEQYF.

V gene TRBV9 combines with J gene TRBJ2-7; 10 bases map to TRBD2. The CDR3 extends over 16 amino acids. J was trimmed by 3 bases and V by 3 bases; bases with no gene match: 9. Germline V CDR1 and CDR2: SGDLS, YYNGEE. The DNA of the CDR3 is TGTGCCAGCAGCGGGGGACTAGCGAATCCGCTCTACGAGCAGTACTTC. Residues: CASSGGLANPLYEQYF.

CDR3: CASSSTGGVLDEQYF. The CDR3 region has the DNA TGTGCCAGCAGCTCGACAGGGGGAGTTCTCGACGAGCAGTACTTC. V is TRBV11-1 and J is TRBJ2-7; 9 bases are shared with TRBD1. Trimming removed 4 bases from V and 5 bases from J; junction bases left unmatched: 9. The CDR3 sequence is 15 residues long. The germline gives CDR1 SGHAT, CDR2 FQDESV (reference sequence).

The table lists this clone with a few counts. This chain uses TRBV18 with TRBJ2-7; TRBD1 agrees at 7 bases. Unmatched junction bases numbered 6, after V lost 4 bases and J lost 3 bases. In germline, CDR1 is KGHSH, CDR2 LQKENI. The CDR3 totals 14 residues. The CDR3 reads CASSRTDRIYEQYF. CDR3 bases: TGTGCCAGCTCACGAACGGACAGGATCTACGAGCAGTACTTC.

The rearrangement joins TRBV2 to TRBJ2-5, with D possibly being TRBD1 (5 bases). In germline, CDR1 is SNHLY, CDR2 FYNNEI. V was trimmed by 6 bases and J by 0 bases, leaving 11 bases between them. The CDR3 spans 14 residues. CDR3 in DNA: TGTGCCAGCAGCGTACAGGAGTACCAAGAGACCCAGTACTTC. Translating it yields CASSVQEYQETQYF.

This chain joins TRBV2 and TRBJ1-5, with D perhaps matching TRBD1 (5 bases). V was clipped by 3 bases and J by 2 bases, with 8 bases between them. Germline CDR1 SNHLY, CDR2 FYNNEI. The CDR3 consists of 14 residues. The CDR3 sequence: CASSEGVGNQPQHF. CDR3 bases: TGTGCCAGCAGTGAGGGGGTGGGCAATCAGCCCCAGCATTTT.

The gene calls are TRBV30 and TRBJ1-2, with unresolved D. Germline V CDR1 and CDR2: GTSNPN, SVGIG (reference sequence). Trimming stripped 4 bases from V and 7 bases from J, with 10 bases between. This CDR3 has 11 residues. In nucleotides, the CDR3 is TGTGCCTGGATGGGAGGCCTTGGCTACACCTTC. Protein sequence: CAWMGGLGYTF. The full variable domain, rest sourced from reference TRBV30 and TRBJ1-2, is SQTIHQWPATLVQPVGSPLSLECTVEGTSNPNLYWYRQAAGRGLQLLFYSVGIGQISSEVPQNLSASRPQDRQFILSSKKLLLSDSGFYLCAWMGGLGYTFGSGTRLTVV.

The J gene is TRBJ2-1, the V gene TRBV7-6; perhaps TRBD2 as D (6 bases). CDR1 and CDR2 (germline): SGHVS, FNYEAQ. This CDR3 has 12 amino acids. The CDR3 bases are TGTGTTGTGGGTAGCGGCTACAATGAGCAGTTCTTC. Its translation: CVVGSGYNEQFF.

This clone was found once. This chain joins TRBV7-7 and TRBJ2-1; TRBD2 might be the D (6 bases). This CDR3 is built from 14 residues. Germline CDR1 is SSHAT and CDR2 is FNYEAQ (reference sequence). V was cut by 1 base and J by 9 bases, with 13 bases left in between. The CDR3 region is CASSLGHGSGEQFF. DNA for the CDR3: TGTGCCAGCAGCTTAGGTCACGGGAGCGGTGAGCAGTTCTTC.

To note about this clone: Other DNA sequences within the sample encode an identical CDR3. This chain connects TRBV5-1 to TRBJ2-3; TRBD1 is a possible D gene (7 bases). Trimming took off 8 bases at V and 3 bases at J, with 13 bases between the two ends. The CDR3 has 13 residues. Germline V lookup: CDR1 SGHRS, CDR2 YFSETQ. CDR3 DNA: TGCGCCAGTTCCCCAGGGGGGACAGATACGCAGTATTTT. This sequence encodes CASSPGGTDTQYF.

This chain connects TRBV5-6 to TRBJ2-3; TRBD1 matches 9 bases. The J segment lost 5 bases and the V segment lost 4 bases, leaving 8 bases of the junction unmatched. CDR3 length: 15 amino acids. Germline V gene sequence: CDR1 SGHDT, CDR2 YYEEEE. The CDR3 loop reads CASSNRDRVRDTQYF. As DNA, the CDR3 is TGTGCCAGCAGCAACCGGGACAGGGTCAGAGATACGCAGTATTTT.

This chain links TRBV10-3 with TRBJ2-3; TRBD2 aligns across 11 bases. J was trimmed by 0 bases and V by 7 bases; bases with no gene match: 3. The CDR3 consists of 15 residues. CDR1 and CDR2 from the germline V gene are ENHRY and SYGVKD. This CDR3 is CAITRTSGSTDTQYF. CDR3 sequence (DNA): TGTGCCATCACCCGGACTAGCGGGAGCACAGATACGCAGTATTTT.

In the case of this clone: Distinct nucleotide sequences in the sample also encode this CDR3. The chain couples TRBV28 to TRBJ1-5; D perhaps matches TRBD1 (6 bases). V lost 5 bases, J lost 3 bases, and 14 bases lay in between. CDR3 length: 15 amino acids. CDR1 is MDHEN and CDR2 is SYDVKM in the germline V gene. This CDR3 reads CASSLRTGYNQPQHF. As DNA, the CDR3 is TGTGCCAGCAGTCTCAGAACAGGGTACAATCAGCCCCAGCATTTT.

With regard to this clone: Other DNA sequences in this sample translate to the same CDR3. This sequence joins TRBV10-3 and TRBJ2-3; D is undetermined. Germline lookup yields CDR1 ENHRY and CDR2 SYGVKD. This CDR3 spans 14 amino acids. Trimming removed 0 bases at V and 1 base at J, with 5 bases between. The CDR3, as DNA: TGTGCCATCAGTGAGTCTGGCGGCACAGATACGCAGTATTTT. Protein product: CAISESGGTDTQYF.

This chain joins TRBV19 and TRBJ2-3; 13 bases fit TRBD2. The germline V gene has CDR1 LNHDA and CDR2 SQIVND (reference sequence). This CDR3 has 15 amino acids. V gave up 4 bases and J gave up 5 bases; unmatched junction bases: 3. CDR3 protein: CASSKGLAGQDTQYF. The CDR3, as DNA: TGTGCCAGTAGTAAGGGACTAGCGGGACAAGATACGCAGTATTTT.

The rearrangement uses TRBV7-7 and TRBJ1-6, with D possibly TRBD1 on 5 matching bases. Deletions cut 2 bases from V and 17 bases from J, with 13 bases between. CDR3 length equals 12 residues. Germline V gene lookup returns CDR1 SSHAT and CDR2 FNYEAQ (reference sequence). CDR3 bases: TGTGCCAGCAGCTTAACCCGGGGCAGTTTCCACTTT. As protein: CASSLTRGSFHF.

This clone was seen only once. This chain joins TRBV28 and TRBJ2-7; possibly TRBD2 for D (6 bases). This CDR3 is 15 amino acids long. The V end lost 2 bases, the J end lost 0 bases, and 11 bases lay between the germline ends. CDR1 MDHEN and CDR2 SYDVKM come from the germline V gene. The CDR3 protein is CASSLLTGSSYEQYF. CDR3 nucleotides: TGTGCCAGCAGTTTACTAACCGGGAGCTCCTACGAGCAGTACTTC.

The CDR3 loop is CASSSPSSTDTQYF. The CDR3 coding sequence is TGTGCCAGCAGTTCCCCGTCGAGCACAGATACGCAGTATTTT. This chain links TRBV28 with TRBJ2-3; no clear D. Per germline, CDR1 MDHEN and CDR2 SYDVKM. Trimming stripped 4 bases from V and 0 bases from J, with 8 bases between. This CDR3 is 14 amino acids long.

V usage is TRBV9 and J usage is TRBJ1-1, with D possibly being TRBD1 (5 bases). V lost 4 bases to trimming and J lost 4 bases, with 17 bases between them. The germline gives CDR1 SGDLS, CDR2 YYNGEE. The CDR3 is made up of 15 amino acids. In DNA, the CDR3 is TGTGCCAGCAGCAACGAGGCCAGGGTCGGCACTGAAGCTTTCTTT. It is translated as CASSNEARVGTEAFF.

This clone was found once. The sample contains more than one DNA sequence encoding this CDR3. V gene TRBV5-1 combines with J gene TRBJ2-7, with 9 bases identical to TRBD2. The CDR3 is 14 residues long. With 1 base clipped from V and 3 bases from J, the junction kept 2 bases outside the gene matches. CDR1 and CDR2 (germline): SGHRS, YFSETQ. Here the CDR3 DNA reads TGCGCCAGCAGCTTGACTAGCGGGTACTACGAGCAGTACTTC. Encoded protein: CASSLTSGYYEQYF.

A remark on this clone: At one end, the junction sequence differs from germline, possibly due to a read error. V usage is TRBV11-2 and J usage is TRBJ1-1; D not resolved. The CDR3 is 10 amino acids. The germline CDR1 and CDR2 sequences are SGHAT and FQNNGV. This CDR3 reads CASKGILPDF. CDR3 in DNA: TGTGCCAGCAAAGGGATCCTCCCAGACTTT.

The chain combines TRBV4-1 with TRBJ1-4; 7 bases are shared with TRBD1. This CDR3 has 19 residues. Germline V gives CDR1 MGHRA, CDR2 YSYEKL. The V segment lost 0 bases and the J segment 4 bases; nucleotides outside the gene matches: 14. Here the CDR3 reads CASSQDYRRTGAINEKLFF. DNA for the CDR3: TGCGCCAGCAGCCAAGATTACCGGCGCACAGGGGCTATTAATGAAAAACTGTTTTTT.

This chain links TRBV5-5 with TRBJ2-7; D remains ambiguous. Trimming stripped 1 base from V and 4 bases from J, with 6 bases between. The germline gives CDR1 SGHKS, CDR2 YYEKEE (reference sequence). This CDR3 has 12 amino acids. The CDR3, as DNA: TGTGCCAGCAGCTTGAACTCTTACGAGCAGTACTTC. It yields the protein CASSLNSYEQYF.

In this sample, this clone turned up a few times. At the DNA level, this CDR3 is encoded by other sequences in the same sample as well. This chain uses TRBV7-9 with TRBJ1-5; no reliable D call. Trimming took off 3 bases at V and 0 bases at J, with 3 bases between the two ends. CDR1 is SEHNR, CDR2 FQNEAQ, per germline (reference sequence). This CDR3 has 13 amino acids. CDR3 bases: TGTGCCAGCAGCTTGAATAGCAATCAGCCCCAGCATTTT. Protein: CASSLNSNQPQHF.